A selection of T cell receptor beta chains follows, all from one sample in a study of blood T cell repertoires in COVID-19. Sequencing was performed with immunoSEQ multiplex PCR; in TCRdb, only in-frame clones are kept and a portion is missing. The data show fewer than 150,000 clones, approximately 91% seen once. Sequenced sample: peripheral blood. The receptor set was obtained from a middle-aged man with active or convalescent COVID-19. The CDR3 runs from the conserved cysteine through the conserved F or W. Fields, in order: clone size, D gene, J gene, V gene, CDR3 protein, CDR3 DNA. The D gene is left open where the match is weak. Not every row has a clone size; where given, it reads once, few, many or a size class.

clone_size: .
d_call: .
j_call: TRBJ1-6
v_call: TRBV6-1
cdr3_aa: CASSVGEGPYNSPLHF
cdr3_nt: TGTGCCAGCAGTGTCGGGGAAGGGCCCTATAATTCACCCCTCCACTTT

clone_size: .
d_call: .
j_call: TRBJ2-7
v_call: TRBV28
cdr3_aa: CASSFDKYEQYF
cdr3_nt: TGTGCCAGCAGTTTTGACAAGTACGAGCAGTACTTC

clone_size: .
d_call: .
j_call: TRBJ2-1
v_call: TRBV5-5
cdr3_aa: CASSLSTGSYNEQFF
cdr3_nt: TGTGCCAGCAGCTTGTCAACGGGCTCCTACAATGAGCAGTTCTTC

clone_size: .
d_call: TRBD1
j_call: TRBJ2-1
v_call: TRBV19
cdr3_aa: CASSLGQGARNEQFF
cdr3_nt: TGTGCCAGTAGCCTGGGACAGGGGGCGCGGAATGAGCAGTTCTTC

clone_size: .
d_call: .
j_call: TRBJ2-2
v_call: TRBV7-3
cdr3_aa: CASSSKREQENTGELFF
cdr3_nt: TGTGCCAGCAGCTCTAAAAGGGAACAGGAGAACACCGGGGAGCTGTTTTTT

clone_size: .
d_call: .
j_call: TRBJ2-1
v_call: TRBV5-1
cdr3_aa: CASSLDRFDEQFF
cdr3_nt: TGCGCCAGCAGCTTGGATAGATTCGATGAGCAGTTCTTC

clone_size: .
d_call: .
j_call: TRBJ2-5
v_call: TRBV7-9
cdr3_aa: CASSLVASQETQYF
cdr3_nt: TGTGCCAGCAGCTTAGTAGCATCTCAAGAGACCCAGTACTTC

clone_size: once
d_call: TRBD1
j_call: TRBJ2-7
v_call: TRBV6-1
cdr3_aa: CASSDLGQASHEQYF
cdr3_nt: TGTGCCAGCAGTGACCTGGGACAGGCCTCACACGAGCAGTACTTC

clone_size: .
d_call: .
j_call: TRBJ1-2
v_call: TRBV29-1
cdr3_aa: CSVLDMVGGYTF
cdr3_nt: TGCAGCGTTCTCGACATGGTAGGCGGCTACACCTTC

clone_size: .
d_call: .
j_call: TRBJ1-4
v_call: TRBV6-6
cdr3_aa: CASSYSKPGEKLFF
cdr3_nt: TGTGCCAGCAGTTACTCGAAGCCCGGGGAAAAACTGTTTTTT

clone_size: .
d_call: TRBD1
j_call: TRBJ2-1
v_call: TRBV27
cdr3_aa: CASSGTGGHNEQFF
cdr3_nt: TGTGCCAGCAGCGGGACAGGGGGACACAATGAGCAGTTCTTC

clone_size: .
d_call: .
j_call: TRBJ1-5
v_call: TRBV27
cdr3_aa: CASSLRYPQGVQPQHF
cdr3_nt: TGTGCCAGCAGTTTACGATATCCCCAAGGGGTTCAGCCCCAGCATTTT

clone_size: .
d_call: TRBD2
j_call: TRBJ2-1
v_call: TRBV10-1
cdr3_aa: CASSTTRGLAGNEQFF
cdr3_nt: TGCGCCAGCAGTACCACTCGCGGACTAGCGGGCAATGAGCAGTTCTTC

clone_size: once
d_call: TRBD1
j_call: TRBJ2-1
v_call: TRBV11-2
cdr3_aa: CASSLGTGGENEQFF
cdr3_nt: TGTGCCAGCAGCTTAGGGACAGGGGGCGAAAATGAGCAGTTCTTC

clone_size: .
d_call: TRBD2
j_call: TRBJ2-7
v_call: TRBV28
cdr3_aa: CASSLLGQGTSGSYEQYF
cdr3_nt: TGTGCCAGCAGTTTATTGGGACAGGGGACTAGCGGGAGTTACGAGCAGTACTTC

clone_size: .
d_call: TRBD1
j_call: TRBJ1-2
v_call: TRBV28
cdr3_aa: CASTWTGDIYGYTF
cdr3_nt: TGTGCCAGCACCTGGACAGGGGACATCTATGGCTACACCTTC

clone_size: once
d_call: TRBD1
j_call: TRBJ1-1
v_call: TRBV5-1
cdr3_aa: CASSLPGQGAWGTEAFF
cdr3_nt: TGCGCCAGCAGCTTGCCCGGACAGGGGGCGTGGGGCACTGAAGCTTTCTTT

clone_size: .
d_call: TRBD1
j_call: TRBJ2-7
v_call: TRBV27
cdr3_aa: CASSFAWGQGAYEQYF
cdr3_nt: TGTGCCAGCAGTTTCGCCTGGGGACAGGGGGCTTACGAGCAGTACTTC

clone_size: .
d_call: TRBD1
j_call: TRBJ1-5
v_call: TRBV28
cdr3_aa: CASRTGGAGQPQHF
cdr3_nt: TGTGCCAGCAGGACAGGGGGCGCTGGGCAGCCCCAGCATTTT

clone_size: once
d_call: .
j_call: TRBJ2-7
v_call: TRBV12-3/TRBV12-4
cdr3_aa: CASSRGLNYEQYF
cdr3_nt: TGTGCCAGCAGTAGGGGACTGAACTACGAGCAGTACTTC

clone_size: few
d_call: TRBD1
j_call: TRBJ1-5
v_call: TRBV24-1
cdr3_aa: CATSDTRTGFNQPQHF
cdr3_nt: TGTGCCACCAGTGATACCCGGACAGGCTTCAATCAGCCCCAGCATTTT

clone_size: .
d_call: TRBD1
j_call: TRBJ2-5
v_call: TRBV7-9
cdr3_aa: CASSITGTGETQYF
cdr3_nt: TGTGCCAGCAGCATCACCGGGACAGGGGAGACCCAGTACTTC

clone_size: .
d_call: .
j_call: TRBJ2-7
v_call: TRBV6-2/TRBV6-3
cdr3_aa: CASSTPGLGSYEQYF
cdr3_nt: TGTGCCAGCAGTACACCGGGACTGGGGTCCTACGAGCAGTACTTC

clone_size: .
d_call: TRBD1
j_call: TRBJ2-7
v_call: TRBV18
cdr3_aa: CASSPQGAYEQYF
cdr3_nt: TGTGCCAGCTCACCTCAGGGGGCCTACGAGCAGTACTTC

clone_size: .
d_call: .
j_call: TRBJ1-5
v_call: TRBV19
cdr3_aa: CASSIDRAANQPQHF
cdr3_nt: TGTGCCAGTAGTATAGACAGGGCCGCCAATCAGCCCCAGCATTTT

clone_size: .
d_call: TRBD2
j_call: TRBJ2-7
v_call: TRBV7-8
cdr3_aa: CASSLVGGSYEQYF
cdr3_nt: TGTGCCAGCAGCTTAGTAGGCGGGAGCTACGAGCAGTACTTC

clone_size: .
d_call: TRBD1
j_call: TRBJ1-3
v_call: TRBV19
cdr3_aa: CASSIEQGARGNTIYF
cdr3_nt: TGTGCCAGTAGTATCGAACAGGGGGCGCGAGGAAACACCATATATTTT

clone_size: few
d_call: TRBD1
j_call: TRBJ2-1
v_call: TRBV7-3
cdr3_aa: CASSPGQGHNEQFF
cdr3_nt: TGTGCCAGCAGCCCAGGACAGGGGCATAATGAGCAGTTCTTC

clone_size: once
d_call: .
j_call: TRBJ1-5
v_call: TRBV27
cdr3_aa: CASSSRQLYSNQPQHF
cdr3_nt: TGTGCCAGCAGTTCGCGACAGCTCTATAGCAATCAGCCCCAGCATTTT

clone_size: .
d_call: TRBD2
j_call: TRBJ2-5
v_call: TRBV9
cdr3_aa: CASSPRPAGGPGETQYF
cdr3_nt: TGTGCCAGCAGCCCCCGCCCAGCGGGAGGGCCAGGGGAGACCCAGTACTTC

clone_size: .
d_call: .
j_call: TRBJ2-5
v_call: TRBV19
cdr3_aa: CASSIDGGRETQYF
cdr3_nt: TGTGCCAGTAGTATTGACGGAGGGAGGGAGACCCAGTACTTC